These 21 T cell receptor beta chains were sequenced from one sample in a study of T cells in Graves' hyperthyroidism and ophthalmopathy. Amplified TCR beta CDR3 regions derived from RNA transcripts. First-round RT-PCR targeting the TCR CDR3 was performed with the HTBI primer set. TCRdb passed the multiplex PCR reads through MiXCR, listing each CDR3 protein once. The table has 300,000 to 400,000 distinct CDR3 sequences, about a fifth seen once. What was sequenced was blood. These receptors all come from a man aged 18-30 years with Graves' ophthalmopathy.

This clonotype has ten or more counts. The chain links TRBV27 to TRBJ1-2, with D possibly being TRBD1 (5 bases). The germline V and J ends were trimmed by 3 bases and 2 bases, with 10 bases remaining between them. CDR1 and CDR2 from the germline V gene are MNHEY and SMNVEV (reference sequence). The CDR3 runs to 14 residues. CDR3 loop: CASSFDSGNYGYTF. DNA of the CDR3: TGTGCCAGCAGTTTTGACAGTGGGAACTATGGCTACACCTTC.

This clonotype was recorded many times. This chain uses TRBV27 with TRBJ1-1; 11 bases are a match to TRBD1. J was trimmed by 0 bases and V by 5 bases; bases with no gene match: 5. The CDR3 covers 16 residues. The germline CDR1 and CDR2 sequences are MNHEY and SMNVEV (reference sequence). The chain's CDR3 is CASSRRTGGLNTEAFF. CDR3 bases: TGTGCCAGCAGTCGACGGACAGGGGGCTTGAACACTGAAGCTTTCTTT.

The V gene is TRBV7-6, the J gene TRBJ2-7; the D gene is possibly TRBD1 (5 bases). Germline CDR1 reads SGHVS; CDR2 reads FNYEAQ. With 1 base removed from V and 0 bases from J, the gap between germline ends came to 10 bases. The CDR3 extends over 15 amino acids. The CDR3 DNA sequence: TGTGCCAGCAGCTTAGTAAGCCAGGGCTCCTACGAGCAGTACTTC. This codes for CASSLVSQGSYEQYF.

V gene TRBV7-3 combines with J gene TRBJ2-1; D perhaps matches TRBD2 (6 bases). The V end was cut by 1 base, the J end by 6 bases, with 13 bases between. The CDR3 is 15 amino acids. Germline V CDR1 and CDR2: SGHTA, FQGTGA. The CDR3 here is CASSLRRGLSNEQFF. The CDR3 nucleotides are TGTGCCAGCAGCTTAAGGCGGGGCCTCAGCAATGAGCAGTTCTTC.

Many counts were recorded for this clonotype. The CDR3 coding sequence is TGTGCCAGCAGCTTAACGTTTGACACTGAAGCTTTCTTT. This gives the protein CASSLTFDTEAFF. This sequence joins TRBV27 and TRBJ1-1, with unresolved D. This CDR3 region has 13 residues. The germline gives CDR1 MNHEY, CDR2 SMNVEV (reference sequence). The V end was cut by 6 bases, the J end by 3 bases, with 11 bases between.

This clonotype showed up many times. V is TRBV7-6 and J is TRBJ2-7, with D uncertain. This CDR3 has 16 amino acids. V was clipped by 1 base and J by 0 bases, with 13 bases between them. Germline CDR1 and CDR2: SGHVS and FNYEAQ. The CDR3 sequence: CASSLEPGDSSYEQYF. The CDR3 DNA reads TGTGCCAGCAGCTTAGAACCAGGAGATAGCTCCTACGAGCAGTACTTC.

This clonotype was found many times. V usage is TRBV20-1 and J usage is TRBJ1-3, with D uncertain. Germline V lookup: CDR1 DFQATT, CDR2 SNEGSKA (reference sequence). V was trimmed by 1 base and J by 2 bases, leaving 9 bases between them. The CDR3 has 14 residues. The CDR3 region has the DNA TGCAGTGCTAGAGTAGGCAGTCCTGGAAACACCATATATTTT. As protein: CSARVGSPGNTIYF.

The rearrangement uses TRBV4-1 and TRBJ1-6; D gene unclear. V dropped 0 bases and J dropped 0 bases, with 12 bases sitting between them. The CDR3 has 18 amino acids. Germline CDR1 and CDR2: MGHRA and YSYEKL. CDR3 in amino acids: CASSQDPPRSSYNSPLHF. The CDR3 nucleotides read TGCGCCAGCAGCCAAGATCCCCCCCGGAGCTCCTATAATTCACCCCTCCACTTT.

This chain connects TRBV9 to TRBJ2-5, with D unresolved. Trimming left V 0 bases short and J 13 bases short, with 13 bases between. The CDR3 length is 12 residues. Germline values: CDR1 SGDLS, CDR2 YYNGEE. The CDR3 sequence: CASSVAKGGLYF. In DNA form, the CDR3 reads TGTGCCAGCAGCGTAGCTAAGGGCGGCCTGTACTTC.

V gene TRBV7-8 combines with J gene TRBJ2-1; TRBD2 aligns across 9 bases. CDR1 and CDR2 (germline): SGHVS, FQNEAQ. Trimming took 6 bases from V and 4 from J; bases not matched to a gene: 7. CDR3 length equals 15 residues. This CDR3 reads CASRKAGGAYNEQFF. The CDR3 region has the DNA TGTGCCAGCAGGAAGGCGGGGGGGGCGTACAATGAGCAGTTCTTC. The entire variable domain, with the rest obtained from reference TRBV7-8 and TRBJ2-1, is as follows: GAGVSQSPRYKVAKRGQDVALRCDPISGHVSLFWYQQALGQGPEFLTYFQNEAQLDKSGLPSDRFFAERPEGSVSTLKIQRTQQEDSAVYLCASRKAGGAYNEQFFGPGTRLTVL.

This clonotype was observed a handful of times. V usage is TRBV7-9 and J usage is TRBJ1-1, with no clear D. CDR1 is SEHNR and CDR2 is FQNEAQ in the germline V gene (reference sequence). The V gene lost 2 bases and the J gene lost 4 bases, with 11 bases spanning the gap. The CDR3 spans 14 residues. The DNA for the CDR3 is TGTGCCAGCAGCTTATCCACTTCGACCACTGAAGCTTTCTTT. Its translation is CASSLSTSTTEAFF.

J is TRBJ2-7 and V is TRBV15, with D perhaps assigned TRBD1 or TRBD2 (6 bases each). Germline CDR1 LNHNV, CDR2 YYDKDF (reference sequence). The CDR3 covers 13 residues. V was clipped by 1 base and J by 7 bases, with 11 bases between them. CDR3: CATSRAGGREQYF. The CDR3 region has the DNA TGTGCCACCAGCAGAGCTGGGGGGCGAGAGCAGTACTTC.

This rearrangement joins TRBV20-1 to TRBJ1-2, with 8 bases that match TRBD1. The junction had 11 bases not matched to a gene; V was cut back by 1 base and J by 1 base. There are 17 residues in the CDR3. Germline V gene lookup returns CDR1 DFQATT and CDR2 SNEGSKA (reference sequence). CDR3 residues: CSARGPDRDYINYGYTF. DNA for the CDR3: TGCAGTGCTAGAGGGCCGGACAGGGACTATATTAACTATGGCTACACCTTC.

This clonotype was counted between two and nine times. The chain uses TRBV14 and TRBJ2-1; D assignment may be TRBD1 or TRBD2 (5 bases each). Germline values: CDR1 SGHDN, CDR2 FVKESK. V shed 0 bases and J shed 13 bases, with 13 bases lying between them. The CDR3 contains 13 residues. The CDR3 region is CASSQDLAGAQFF. Written as DNA, the CDR3 is TGTGCCAGCAGCCAAGATCTGGCCGGGGCTCAGTTCTTC.

This clonotype occurred many times. The chain couples TRBV7-2 to TRBJ2-5; D remains unclear. In germline, CDR1 is SGHTA, CDR2 FQGNSA. This CDR3 region has 13 residues. Deletions cut 0 bases from V and 2 bases from J, with 4 bases between. CDR3 residues: CASSLAKQETQYF. The CDR3 DNA reads TGTGCCAGCAGCTTAGCCAAACAAGAGACCCAGTACTTC.

The chain employs TRBV4-1 and TRBJ1-5; D not certain. The V gene lost 0 bases and the J gene lost 10 bases, with 19 bases spanning the gap. This CDR3 spans 16 amino acids. Germline loops: CDR1 MGHRA, CDR2 YSYEKL. As DNA, the CDR3 is TGCGCCAGCAGCCAAGATAACAGCCCGCTTATGATCCCCCAGCATTTT. Translating gives CASSQDNSPLMIPQHF.

V is TRBV5-1 and J is TRBJ2-3; TRBD2 aligns across 9 bases. Trimming removed 4 bases from V and 4 bases from J; junction bases left unmatched: 10. Germline V gives CDR1 SGHRS, CDR2 YFSETQ. The CDR3 contains 16 residues. CDR3: CASSPQGRGGADTQYF. CDR3 DNA sequence: TGCGCCAGCAGCCCCCAGGGGCGGGGGGGCGCAGATACGCAGTATTTT.

This clonotype appeared many times. J is TRBJ2-7 and V is TRBV28, with 8 positions matching TRBD1. The CDR3 contains 14 residues. V lost 1 base and J lost 7; bases outside the gene matches: 6. Per the germline V gene, CDR1 is MDHEN and CDR2 is SYDVKM. This CDR3 reads CASSLFQGAREQYF. Written as DNA, the CDR3 is TGTGCCAGCAGTTTATTTCAGGGGGCCAGGGAGCAGTACTTC.

This clonotype has only a few counts. The V gene is TRBV9, the J gene TRBJ1-2; no clear D. This CDR3 is 14 amino acids long. Trimming cost V 0 bases and J 6 bases, with 12 bases left between them. Germline V gene data show CDR1 as SGDLS and CDR2 as YYNGEE. The CDR3 nucleotides read TGTGCCAGCAGCGTAGGGGCCCTTACGGATGGCTACACCTTC. This translates into CASSVGALTDGYTF.

This clonotype was recorded only once. The V call is TRBV6-5, the J call TRBJ1-1; D call uncertain. The length of the CDR3 is 13 residues. V lost 4 bases and J 1 base, leaving 7 bases between the germline ends. The germline V gene encodes CDR1 MNHEY and CDR2 SVGAGI. CDR3 region: CASSWWTNTEAFF. In DNA form, the CDR3 reads TGTGCCAGCAGTTGGTGGACGAACACTGAAGCTTTCTTT.

This clonotype was found many times. The rearrangement joins TRBV3-1 to TRBJ1-1, with a possible D match to TRBD1 (6 bases). The germline gives CDR1 LGHDT, CDR2 YNNKEL (reference sequence). The CDR3 covers 14 residues. V shed 1 base and J shed 6 bases, with 12 bases lying between them. CDR3 amino acids: CASSQGQGFAEAFF. CDR3 in DNA: TGTGCCAGCAGCCAAGGGCAGGGGTTTGCTGAAGCTTTCTTT.